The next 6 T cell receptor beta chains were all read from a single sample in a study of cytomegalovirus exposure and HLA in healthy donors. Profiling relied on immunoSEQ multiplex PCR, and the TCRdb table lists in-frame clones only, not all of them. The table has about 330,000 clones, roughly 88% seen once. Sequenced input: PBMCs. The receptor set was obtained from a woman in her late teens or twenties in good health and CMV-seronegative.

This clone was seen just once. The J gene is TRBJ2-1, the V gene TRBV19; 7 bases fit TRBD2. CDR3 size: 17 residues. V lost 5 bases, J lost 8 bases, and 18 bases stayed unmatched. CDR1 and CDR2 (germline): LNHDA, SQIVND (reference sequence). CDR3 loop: CASSSSSGLGKSYEQFF. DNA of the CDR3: TGTGCCAGTAGTTCATCGTCCGGACTAGGTAAGAGCTATGAGCAGTTCTTC.

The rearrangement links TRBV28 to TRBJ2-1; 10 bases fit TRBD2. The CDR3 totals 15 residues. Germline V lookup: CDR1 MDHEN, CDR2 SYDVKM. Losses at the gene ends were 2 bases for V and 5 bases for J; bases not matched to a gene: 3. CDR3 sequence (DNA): TGTGCCAGCAGTTTAGCTAGCGGGAGTGACAATGAGCAGTTCTTC. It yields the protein CASSLASGSDNEQFF. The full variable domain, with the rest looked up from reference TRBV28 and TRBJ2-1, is DVKVTQSSRYLVKRTGEKVFLECVQDMDHENMFWYRQDPGLGLRLIYFSYDVKMKEKGDIPEGYSVSREKKERFSLILESASTNQTSMYLCASSLASGSDNEQFFGPGTRLTVL.

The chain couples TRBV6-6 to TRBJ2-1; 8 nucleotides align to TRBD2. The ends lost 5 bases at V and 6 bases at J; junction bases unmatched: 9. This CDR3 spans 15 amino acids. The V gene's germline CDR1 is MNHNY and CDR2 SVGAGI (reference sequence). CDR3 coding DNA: TGTGCCAGCAGTCCCGGACTAGCCGAACCCAATGAGCAGTTCTTC. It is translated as CASSPGLAEPNEQFF.

DNA for the CDR3: TGTGCCAGTAAAGTACAGGGTGGGGGCAATCAGCCCCAGCATTTT. Protein: CASKVQGGGNQPQHF. This chain uses TRBV19 with TRBJ1-5; a weak D match, TRBD1 (6 bases). The CDR3 sequence is 15 residues long. V was shortened by 7 bases and J by 2 bases, with 15 bases between the two germline ends. Germline CDR1 is LNHDA and CDR2 is SQIVND (reference sequence). Using reference TRBV19 and TRBJ1-5 for the parts outside the CDR3, the full variable domain is DGGITQSPKYLFRKEGQNVTLSCEQNLNHDAMYWYRQDPGQGLRLIYYSQIVNDFQKGDIAEGYSVSREKKESFPLTVTSAQKNPTAFYLCASKVQGGGNQPQHFGDGTRLSIL.

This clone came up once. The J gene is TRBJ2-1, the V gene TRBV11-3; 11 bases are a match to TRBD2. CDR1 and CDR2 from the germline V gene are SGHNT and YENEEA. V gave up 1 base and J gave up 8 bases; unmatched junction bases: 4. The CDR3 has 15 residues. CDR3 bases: TGTGCCAGCAGCTTAGGGGTAGCGGGAGGGGATGAGCAGTTCTTC. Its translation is CASSLGVAGGDEQFF.

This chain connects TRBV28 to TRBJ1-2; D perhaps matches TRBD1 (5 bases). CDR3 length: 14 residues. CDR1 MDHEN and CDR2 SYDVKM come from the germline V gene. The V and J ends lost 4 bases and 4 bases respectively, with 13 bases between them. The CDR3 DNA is TGTGCCAGCAGTTCCCTCGGGGGTCTCTATGGCTACACCTTC. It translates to CASSSLGGLYGYTF.